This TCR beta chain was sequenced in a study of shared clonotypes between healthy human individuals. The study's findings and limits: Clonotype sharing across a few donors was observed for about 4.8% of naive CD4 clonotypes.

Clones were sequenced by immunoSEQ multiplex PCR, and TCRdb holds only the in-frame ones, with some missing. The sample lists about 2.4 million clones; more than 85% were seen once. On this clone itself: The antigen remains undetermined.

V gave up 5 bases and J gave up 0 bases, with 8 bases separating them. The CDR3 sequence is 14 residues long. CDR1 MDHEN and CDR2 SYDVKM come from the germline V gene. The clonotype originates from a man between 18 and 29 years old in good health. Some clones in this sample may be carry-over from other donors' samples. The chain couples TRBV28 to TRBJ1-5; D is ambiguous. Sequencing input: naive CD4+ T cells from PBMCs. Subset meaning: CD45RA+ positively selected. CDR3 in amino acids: CASSSRSSNQPQHF. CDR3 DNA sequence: TGTGCCAGCAGTAGCCGGTCTAGCAATCAGCCCCAGCATTTT.